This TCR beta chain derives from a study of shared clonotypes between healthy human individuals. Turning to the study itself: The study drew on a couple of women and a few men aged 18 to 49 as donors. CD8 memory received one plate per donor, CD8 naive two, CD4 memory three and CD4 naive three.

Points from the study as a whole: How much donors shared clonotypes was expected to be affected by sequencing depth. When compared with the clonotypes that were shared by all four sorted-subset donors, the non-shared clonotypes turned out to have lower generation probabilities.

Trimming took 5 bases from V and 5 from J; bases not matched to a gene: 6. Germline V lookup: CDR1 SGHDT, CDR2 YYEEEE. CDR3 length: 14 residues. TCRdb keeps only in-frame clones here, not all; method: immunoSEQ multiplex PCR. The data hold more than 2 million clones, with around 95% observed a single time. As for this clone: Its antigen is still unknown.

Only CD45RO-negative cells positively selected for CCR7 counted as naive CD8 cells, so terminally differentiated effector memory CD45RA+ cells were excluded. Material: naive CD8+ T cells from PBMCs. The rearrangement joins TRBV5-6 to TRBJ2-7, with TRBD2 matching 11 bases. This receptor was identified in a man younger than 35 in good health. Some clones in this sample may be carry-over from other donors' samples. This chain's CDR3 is CASRLAGGPHEQYF. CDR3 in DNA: TGTGCCAGCAGATTAGCGGGAGGGCCCCACGAGCAGTACTTC.